Listed below are T cell receptor beta chains from one sample, sequenced in a study of persistence of HIV-infected CD4 T cells. For these receptors, no antigen is known. Clones were read by immunoSEQ multiplex PCR, and TCRdb kept only the in-frame ones, dropping some. This sample yields some 50,000 clones, of which around 89% are seen a single time; 3.3% belongs to the top ten. Sequencing used CD4+ T cells sorted from PBMCs after roughly 18-hour stimulation, obtained from a patient who received antiretroviral therapy. All receptors derive from an adult woman with HIV who was CMV-seropositive. The CDR3 runs from the conserved cysteine through the conserved F or W. Fields, in order: D gene, clone size, V gene, J gene, CDR3 DNA, CDR3 protein. A D gene is named only where the DNA matches it firmly. Only some rows state a clone size, as once, few, many or a class for expanded clones.

>.|.|TRBV10-3|TRBJ1-1
TGTGCCATCAGTCAAATGAACACTGAAGCTTTCTTT
CAISQMNTEAFF
>.|once|TRBV24-1|TRBJ1-1
TGTGCCACCAGTGAGGGGCTTGAAGCTTTCTTT
CATSEGLEAFF
>.|.|TRBV28|TRBJ1-2
TGTGCCAGCTCCGCAAGGGCCTACTATGGCTACACCTTC
CASSARAYYGYTF
>TRBD1|.|TRBV30|TRBJ1-1
TGTGCCTGGGGACAGGGGGACACTGAAGCTTTCTTT
CAWGQGDTEAFF
>.|.|TRBV28|TRBJ2-7
TGTGCCAGCAGTTTAATCGGGACACCATCTTACGAGCAGTACTTC
CASSLIGTPSYEQYF
>.|.|TRBV7-3|TRBJ1-1
TGTGCCAGCAGCCCAACGGGGGTGGGAAACACTGAAGCTTTCTTT
CASSPTGVGNTEAFF
>TRBD2|.|TRBV15|TRBJ2-2
TGTGCCACCAGCAGAGACCTTAGCGGGTGGAACACCGGGGAGCTGTTTTTT
CATSRDLSGWNTGELFF
>.|.|TRBV7-9|TRBJ1-5
TGTGCCAGCAGCCACGGACGGATGGGGAGCAATCAGCCCCAGCATTTT
CASSHGRMGSNQPQHF
>TRBD1|.|TRBV28|TRBJ2-3
TGTGCCAGCAGTTCCGCCGGGACAGGGGGGGATACGCAGTATTTT
CASSSAGTGGDTQYF
>.|.|TRBV2|TRBJ2-7
TGTGCCAGCAGTGAAGGTGGCAGAACCTACGAGCAGTACTTC
CASSEGGRTYEQYF
>.|.|TRBV24-1|TRBJ2-3
TGTGCCACCAGTGGATCAGCATCTATAACAGATACGCAGTATTTT
CATSGSASITDTQYF
>.|.|TRBV5-5|TRBJ2-5
TGTGCCAGCAGTTTCAGGGGGAGGGAGGAGACCCAGTACTTC
CASSFRGREETQYF
>.|.|TRBV4-1|TRBJ2-7
TGCGCCAGCAGCCTTGGTGAGACAGCGGCCTACGAGCAGTACTTC
CASSLGETAAYEQYF
>TRBD1|.|TRBV7-8|TRBJ1-1
TGTGCCAGCAGCTCAGACAGGGCAAAAGGTACTGAAGCTTTCTTT
CASSSDRAKGTEAFF
>.|.|TRBV18|TRBJ1-1
TGTGCCAGCTCACCAGTCCCCCCGCCGAACACTGAAGCTTTCTTT
CASSPVPPPNTEAFF
>TRBD1|.|TRBV10-3|TRBJ1-1
TGTGCCATCGCAGCTCCGGGACAGGGGGTATACACTGAAGCTTTCTTT
CAIAAPGQGVYTEAFF
>TRBD2|.|TRBV7-2|TRBJ2-1
TGTGCCAGCAGCTTAGGAGGGAGGGGCAATGAGCAGTTCTTC
CASSLGGRGNEQFF
>.|.|TRBV10-3|TRBJ2-4
TGTGCCATCAGTGAGGAAAGGGGAATTACCAAAAACATTCAGTACTTC
CAISEERGITKNIQYF
>.|.|TRBV5-4|TRBJ2-2
TGTGCCAGCAGCTCTATAAGTAGTGCCGGGGAGCTGTTTTTT
CASSSISSAGELFF
>.|.|TRBV9|TRBJ1-2
TGTGCCAGCAGCGTAGGGGGAGGGGCGGATGGCTACACCTTC
CASSVGGGADGYTF
>TRBD2|.|TRBV6-4|TRBJ2-3
TGTGCCAGCGGAGCGGGGCACACAGATACGCAGTATTTT
CASGAGHTDTQYF
>TRBD1|.|TRBV30|TRBJ1-1
TGTGCCTGGAACCGGGACAGGGCCATCACTGAAGCTTTCTTT
CAWNRDRAITEAFF